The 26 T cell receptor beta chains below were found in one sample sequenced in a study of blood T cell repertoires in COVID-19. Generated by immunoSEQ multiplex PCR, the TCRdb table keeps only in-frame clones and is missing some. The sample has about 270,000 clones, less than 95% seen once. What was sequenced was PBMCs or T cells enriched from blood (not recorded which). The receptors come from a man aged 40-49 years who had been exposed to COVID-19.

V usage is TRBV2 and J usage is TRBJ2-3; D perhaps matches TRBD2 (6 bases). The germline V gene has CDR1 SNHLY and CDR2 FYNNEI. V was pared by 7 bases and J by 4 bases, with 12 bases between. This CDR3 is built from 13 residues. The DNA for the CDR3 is TGTGCCAGCAAAGGTGGGGGGTCAGATACGCAGTATTTT. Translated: CASKGGGSDTQYF.

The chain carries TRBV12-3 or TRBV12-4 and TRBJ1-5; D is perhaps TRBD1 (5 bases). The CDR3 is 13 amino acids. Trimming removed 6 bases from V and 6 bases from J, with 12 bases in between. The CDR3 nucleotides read TGTGCCAGCAGCTCCAGGGTTGGTCAGCCCCAGCATTTT. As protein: CASSSRVGQPQHF.

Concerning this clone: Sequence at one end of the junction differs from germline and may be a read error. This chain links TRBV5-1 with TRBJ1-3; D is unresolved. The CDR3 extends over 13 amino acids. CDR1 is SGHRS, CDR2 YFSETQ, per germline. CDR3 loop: CASGLQSGNTIYF. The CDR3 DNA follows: TGCGCCAGCGGCTTACAATCTGGAAACACCATATATTTT.

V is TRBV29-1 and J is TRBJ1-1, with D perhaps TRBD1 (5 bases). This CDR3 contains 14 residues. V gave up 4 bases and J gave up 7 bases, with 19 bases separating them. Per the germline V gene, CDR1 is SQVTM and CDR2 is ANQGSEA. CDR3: CSVVASGGVGEAFF. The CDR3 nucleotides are TGCAGCGTTGTGGCGTCGGGGGGTGTGGGTGAAGCTTTCTTT.

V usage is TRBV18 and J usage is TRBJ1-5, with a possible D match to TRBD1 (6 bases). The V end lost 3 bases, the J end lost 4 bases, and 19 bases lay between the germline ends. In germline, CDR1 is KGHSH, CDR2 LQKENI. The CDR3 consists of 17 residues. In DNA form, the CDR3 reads TGTGCCAGCTCACCCCAGGGGACATACGACTCAAATCAGCCCCAGCATTTT. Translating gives CASSPQGTYDSNQPQHF.

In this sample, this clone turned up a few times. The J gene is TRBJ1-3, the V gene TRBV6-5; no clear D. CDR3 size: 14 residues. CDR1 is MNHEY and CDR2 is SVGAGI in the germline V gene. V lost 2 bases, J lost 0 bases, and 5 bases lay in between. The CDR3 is CASSYAYSGNTIYF. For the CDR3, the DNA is TGTGCCAGCAGTTACGCCTACTCTGGAAACACCATATATTTT.

DNA of the CDR3: TGTGCCAGCTCAAAAGACAGGGGCAATCAGCCCCAGCATTTT. It specifies CASSKDRGNQPQHF. The chain couples TRBV18 to TRBJ1-5; 7 bases map to TRBD1. Trimming took 5 bases from V and 2 from J; bases not matched to a gene: 3. The germline V gene has CDR1 KGHSH and CDR2 LQKENI. This CDR3 contains 14 residues.

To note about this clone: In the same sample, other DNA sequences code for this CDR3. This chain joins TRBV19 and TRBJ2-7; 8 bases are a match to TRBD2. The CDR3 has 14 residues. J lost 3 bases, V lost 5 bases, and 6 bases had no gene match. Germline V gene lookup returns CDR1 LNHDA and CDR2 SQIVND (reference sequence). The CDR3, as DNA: TGTGCCAGTAGTCTCGCGGGAGGCCTCTACGAGCAGTACTTC. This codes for CASSLAGGLYEQYF.

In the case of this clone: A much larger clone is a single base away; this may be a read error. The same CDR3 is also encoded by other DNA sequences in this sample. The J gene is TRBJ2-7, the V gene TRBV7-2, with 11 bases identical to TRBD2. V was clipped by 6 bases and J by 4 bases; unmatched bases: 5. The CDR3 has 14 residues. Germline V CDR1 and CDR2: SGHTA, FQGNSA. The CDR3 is CASSPGTSGYEQYF. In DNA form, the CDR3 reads TGTGCCAGCAGTCCCGGGACTAGCGGTTACGAGCAGTACTTC.

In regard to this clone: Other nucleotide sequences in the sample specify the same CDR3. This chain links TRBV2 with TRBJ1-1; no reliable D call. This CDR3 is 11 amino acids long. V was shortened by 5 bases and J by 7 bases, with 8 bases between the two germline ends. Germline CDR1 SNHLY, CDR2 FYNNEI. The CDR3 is CASSNSNEAFF. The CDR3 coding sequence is TGTGCCAGCAGTAATTCCAATGAAGCTTTCTTT.

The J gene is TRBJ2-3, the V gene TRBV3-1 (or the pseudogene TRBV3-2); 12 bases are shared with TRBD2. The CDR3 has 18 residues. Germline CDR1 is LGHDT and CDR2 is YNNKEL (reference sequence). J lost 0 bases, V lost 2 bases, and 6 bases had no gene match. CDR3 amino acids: CASSQRLGTSGSTDTQYF. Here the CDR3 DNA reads TGTGCCAGCAGCCAACGACTAGGGACTAGCGGGAGCACAGATACGCAGTATTTT.

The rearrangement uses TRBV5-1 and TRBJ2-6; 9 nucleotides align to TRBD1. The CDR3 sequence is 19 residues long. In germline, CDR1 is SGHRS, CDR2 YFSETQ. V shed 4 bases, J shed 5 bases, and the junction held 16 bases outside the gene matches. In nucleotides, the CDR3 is TGCGCCAGCAGCGCCCGGACACAGGGGGCGGCTTTTAGGGCCAACGTCCTGACTTTC. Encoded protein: CASSARTQGAAFRANVLTF.

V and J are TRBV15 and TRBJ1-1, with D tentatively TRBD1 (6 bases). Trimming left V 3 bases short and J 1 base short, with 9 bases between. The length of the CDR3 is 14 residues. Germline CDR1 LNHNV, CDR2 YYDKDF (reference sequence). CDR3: CATSSAGANTEAFF. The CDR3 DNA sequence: TGTGCCACCAGCAGCGCAGGGGCGAACACTGAAGCTTTCTTT.

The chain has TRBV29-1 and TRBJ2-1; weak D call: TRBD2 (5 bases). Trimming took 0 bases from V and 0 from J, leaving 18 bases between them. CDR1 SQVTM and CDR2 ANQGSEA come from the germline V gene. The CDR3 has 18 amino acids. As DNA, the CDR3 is TGCAGCGTTGAAGATATGCTAGCCGGTACAAGCTCCTACAATGAGCAGTTCTTC. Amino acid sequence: CSVEDMLAGTSSYNEQFF.

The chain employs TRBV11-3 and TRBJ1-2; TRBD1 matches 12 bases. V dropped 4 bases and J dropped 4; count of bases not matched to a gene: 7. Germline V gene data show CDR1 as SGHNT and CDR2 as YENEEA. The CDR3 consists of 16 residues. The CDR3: CASSSGQGAFIYGYTF. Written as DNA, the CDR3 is TGTGCCAGCAGCTCGGGACAGGGGGCCTTTATCTATGGCTACACCTTC.

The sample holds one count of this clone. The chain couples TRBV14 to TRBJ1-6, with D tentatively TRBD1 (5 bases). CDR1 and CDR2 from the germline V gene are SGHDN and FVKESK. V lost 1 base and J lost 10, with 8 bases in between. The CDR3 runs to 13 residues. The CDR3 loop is CASSQAGLSPLHF. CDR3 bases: TGTGCCAGCAGCCAAGCAGGGTTATCACCCCTCCACTTT.

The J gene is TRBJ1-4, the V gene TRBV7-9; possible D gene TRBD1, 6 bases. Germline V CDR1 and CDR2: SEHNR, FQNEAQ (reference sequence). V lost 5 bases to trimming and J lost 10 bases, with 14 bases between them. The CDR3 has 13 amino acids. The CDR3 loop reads CASSAARGRKLFF. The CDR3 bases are TGTGCCAGCAGCGCCGCCAGGGGTAGAAAACTGTTTTTT.

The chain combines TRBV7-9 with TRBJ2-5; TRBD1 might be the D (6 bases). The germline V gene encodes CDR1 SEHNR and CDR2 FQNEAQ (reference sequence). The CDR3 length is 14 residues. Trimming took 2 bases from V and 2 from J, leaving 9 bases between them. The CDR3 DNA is TGTGCCAGCAGCTTAACAGGGCCGCAAGAGACCCAGTACTTC. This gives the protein CASSLTGPQETQYF.

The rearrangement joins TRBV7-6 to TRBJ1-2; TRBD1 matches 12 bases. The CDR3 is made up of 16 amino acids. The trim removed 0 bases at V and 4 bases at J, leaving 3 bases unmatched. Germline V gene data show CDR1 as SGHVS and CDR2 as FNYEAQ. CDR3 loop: CASSLAGTGGVYGYTF. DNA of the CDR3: TGTGCCAGCAGCTTAGCCGGGACAGGGGGCGTCTATGGCTACACCTTC.

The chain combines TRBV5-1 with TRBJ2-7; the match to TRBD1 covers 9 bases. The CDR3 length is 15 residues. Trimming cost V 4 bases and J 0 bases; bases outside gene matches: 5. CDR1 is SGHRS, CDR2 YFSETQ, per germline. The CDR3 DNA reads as TGCGCCAGCAGCAACAGGGACAGGGCCTCCTACGAGCAGTACTTC. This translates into CASSNRDRASYEQYF.

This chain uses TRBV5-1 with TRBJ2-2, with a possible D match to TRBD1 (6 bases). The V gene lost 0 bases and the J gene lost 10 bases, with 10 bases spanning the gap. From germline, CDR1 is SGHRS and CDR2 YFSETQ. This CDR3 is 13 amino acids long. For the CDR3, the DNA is TGCGCCAGCAGCTTGGACAACAGGGTGGAGCTGTTTTTT. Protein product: CASSLDNRVELFF.

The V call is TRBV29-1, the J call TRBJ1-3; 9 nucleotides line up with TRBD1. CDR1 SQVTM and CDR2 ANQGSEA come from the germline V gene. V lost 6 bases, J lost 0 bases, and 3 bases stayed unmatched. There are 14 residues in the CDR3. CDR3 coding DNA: TGCAGCGTCCAGACAGGGGGCTCTGGAAACACCATATATTTT. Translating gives CSVQTGGSGNTIYF. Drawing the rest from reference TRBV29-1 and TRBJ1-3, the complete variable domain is SAVISQKPSRDICQRGTSLTIQCQVDSQVTMMFWYRQQPGQSLTLIATANQGSEATYESGFVIDKFPISRPNLTFSTLTVSNMSPEDSSIYLCSVQTGGSGNTIYFGEGSWLTVV.

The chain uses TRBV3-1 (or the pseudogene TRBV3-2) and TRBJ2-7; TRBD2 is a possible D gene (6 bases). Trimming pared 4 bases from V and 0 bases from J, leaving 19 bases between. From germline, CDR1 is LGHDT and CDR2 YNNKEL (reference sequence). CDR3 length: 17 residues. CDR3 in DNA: TGTGCCAGCAGCCGGGCCCCGGGATCCGGGAGCTCCTACGAGCAGTACTTC. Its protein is CASSRAPGSGSSYEQYF.

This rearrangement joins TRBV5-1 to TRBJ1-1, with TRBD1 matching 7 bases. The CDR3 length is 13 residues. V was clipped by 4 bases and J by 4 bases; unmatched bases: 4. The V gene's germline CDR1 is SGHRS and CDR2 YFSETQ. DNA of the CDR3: TGCGCCAGCAGCGTGACAGGGCCCACTGAAGCTTTCTTT. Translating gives CASSVTGPTEAFF. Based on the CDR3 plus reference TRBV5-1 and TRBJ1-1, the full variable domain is KAGVTQTPRYLIKTRGQQVTLSCSPISGHRSVSWYQQTPGQGLQFLFEYFSETQRNKGNFPGRFSGRQFSNSRSEMNVSTLELGDSALYLCASSVTGPTEAFFGQGTRLTVV.

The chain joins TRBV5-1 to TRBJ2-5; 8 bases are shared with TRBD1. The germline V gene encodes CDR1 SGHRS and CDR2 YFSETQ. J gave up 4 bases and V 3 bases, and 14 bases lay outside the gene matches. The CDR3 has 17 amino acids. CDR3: CASSSDRGRRMRETQYF. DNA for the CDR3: TGCGCCAGCAGCTCCGACAGGGGTAGAAGGATGCGAGAGACCCAGTACTTC.

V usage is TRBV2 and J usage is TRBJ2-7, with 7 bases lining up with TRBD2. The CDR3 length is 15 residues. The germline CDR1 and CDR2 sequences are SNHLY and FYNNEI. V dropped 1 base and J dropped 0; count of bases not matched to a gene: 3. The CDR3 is CASSEVGGNSYEQYF. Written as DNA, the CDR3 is TGTGCCAGCAGTGAAGTGGGGGGGAACTCCTACGAGCAGTACTTC.